These 21 T cell receptor beta chains originate from one sample sequenced in a study of blood T cell repertoires in COVID-19. This table comes from immunoSEQ multiplex PCR, and its TCRdb copy is limited to in-frame clones, with some not included. The data hold about 130,000 clones, with 60% to 80% observed a single time. Sequencing input: peripheral blood. The receptors were gathered from a man aged 55 to 70 with acute or convalescent COVID-19.

DNA of the CDR3: TGTGCCAGCAGCTCGGGGGGAACCTTTGGCATGAATGAAAAACTGTTTTTT. Translation gives CASSSGGTFGMNEKLFF. V is TRBV4-2 and J is TRBJ1-4; maybe TRBD1 (5 bases). Germline V gene data show CDR1 as LGHNA and CDR2 as YNFKEQ. The CDR3 sequence is 17 residues long. V was pared by 5 bases and J by 5 bases, with 21 bases between.

There are a few counts of this clone. V gene TRBV5-4 combines with J gene TRBJ1-2; D perhaps matches TRBD1 (5 bases). Per the germline V gene, CDR1 is SGHNT and CDR2 is YYREEE (reference sequence). The CDR3 totals 14 residues. Trimming took 4 bases from V and 2 from J, leaving 12 bases between them. CDR3 region: CASSPGGRNYGYTF. The CDR3 nucleotides are TGTGCCAGCAGCCCGGGGGGACGCAACTATGGCTACACCTTC.

The chain couples TRBV5-6 to TRBJ2-1, with D uncertain. The germline CDR1 and CDR2 sequences are SGHDT and YYEEEE. The CDR3 consists of 13 residues. The V end was cut by 2 bases, the J end by 3 bases, with 6 bases between. The CDR3 loop reads CASSFSLYNEQFF. DNA of the CDR3: TGTGCCAGCAGCTTTTCCCTCTACAATGAGCAGTTCTTC. Complete variable domain (other parts from reference TRBV5-6 and TRBJ2-1): DAGVTQSPTHLIKTRGQQVTLRCSPKSGHDTVSWYQQALGQGPQFIFQYYEEEERQRGNFPDRFSGHQFPNYSSELNVNALLLGDSALYLCASSFSLYNEQFFGPGTRLTVL.

This rearrangement joins TRBV28 to TRBJ1-4; unclear D gene. CDR1 and CDR2 from the germline V gene are MDHEN and SYDVKM. The ends were cut back, 3 bases at V and 8 bases at J, with 13 bases in the middle. The CDR3 runs to 14 residues. The CDR3 nucleotides are TGTGCCAGCAGTTTTGGAGGGTCGGGGGAAAAACTGTTTTTT. Translation: CASSFGGSGEKLFF.

This clone was found once. V is TRBV5-1 and J is TRBJ2-6, with TRBD2 as a possible D gene (6 bases). The CDR3 spans 16 residues. V dropped 4 bases and J dropped 0 bases, with 11 bases sitting between them. The germline CDR1 and CDR2 sequences are SGHRS and YFSETQ. The CDR3: CASSRARDSGANVLTF. The CDR3 DNA reads TGCGCCAGCAGCAGAGCGCGGGACTCTGGGGCCAACGTCCTGACTTTC.

CDR3 in amino acids: CAWSVPGTEDTDTQYF. As DNA, the CDR3 is TGTGCCTGGAGTGTACCCGGGACAGAAGACACAGATACGCAGTATTTT. V is TRBV30 and J is TRBJ2-3; TRBD1 aligns across 7 bases. V shed 0 bases, J shed 2 bases, and the junction held 8 bases outside the gene matches. This CDR3 region has 16 residues. Per the germline V gene, CDR1 is GTSNPN and CDR2 is SVGIG (reference sequence).

This clone was observed a few times. The J gene is TRBJ2-7, the V gene TRBV6-5; a weak D match, TRBD2 (6 bases). Trimming took off 5 bases at V and 3 bases at J, with 17 bases between the two ends. CDR1 and CDR2 from the germline V gene are MNHEY and SVGAGI. The CDR3 is made up of 15 amino acids. CDR3 sequence: CASSPRLEPDYEQYF. CDR3 DNA: TGTGCCAGCAGTCCCCGACTAGAACCCGACTACGAGCAGTACTTC.

The chain recombines TRBV5-1 with TRBJ2-1; possible D gene TRBD2, 6 bases. The germline CDR1 and CDR2 sequences are SGHRS and YFSETQ. Trimming left V 0 bases short and J 0 bases short, with 10 bases between. The CDR3 length is 16 residues. CDR3 nucleotides: TGCGCCAGCAGCTTGGAAGGGGAGGCCTCCTACAATGAGCAGTTCTTC. Translating gives CASSLEGEASYNEQFF. Supplemented by reference TRBV5-1 and TRBJ2-1, the full variable domain reads KAGVTQTPRYLIKTRGQQVTLSCSPISGHRSVSWYQQTPGQGLQFLFEYFSETQRNKGNFPGRFSGRQFSNSRSEMNVSTLELGDSALYLCASSLEGEASYNEQFFGPGTRLTVL.

This clone occurred once. The chain has TRBV6-5 and TRBJ1-2, with TRBD1 as a possible D gene (5 bases). Germline values: CDR1 MNHEY, CDR2 SVGAGI. CDR3 length: 11 amino acids. V lost 7 bases to trimming and J lost 4 bases, with 7 bases between them. In DNA form, the CDR3 reads TGTGCCAGCACCCAGGGCTATGGCTACACCTTC. Its protein is CASTQGYGYTF.

This chain connects TRBV6-5 to TRBJ1-4; no definite D call. The ends were cut back, 6 bases at V and 7 bases at J, with 15 bases in the middle. From germline, CDR1 is MNHEY and CDR2 SVGAGI. The CDR3 has 14 residues. The CDR3 bases are TGTGCCAGCAGGTACACCGAGGGTGGTGAAAAACTGTTTTTT. This translates into CASRYTEGGEKLFF.

This chain joins TRBV15 and TRBJ2-2; TRBD1 might be the D (6 bases). The ends were cut back, 4 bases at V and 7 bases at J, with 10 bases in the middle. This CDR3 has 13 residues. Germline values: CDR1 LNHNV, CDR2 YYDKDF (reference sequence). CDR3 residues: CATSTGAYGELFF. CDR3 sequence (DNA): TGTGCCACCAGCACAGGGGCTTACGGGGAGCTGTTTTTT.

This chain joins TRBV4-2 and TRBJ1-2; a weak D match, TRBD1 (5 bases). The V gene's germline CDR1 is LGHNA and CDR2 YNFKEQ. CDR3 length equals 16 residues. The V gene lost 0 bases and the J gene lost 4 bases, with 15 bases spanning the gap. The CDR3, as DNA: TGTGCCAGCAGCCAAGAAGTCCAGGGCCCGGCCTATGGCTACACCTTC. Its translation is CASSQEVQGPAYGYTF.

This clone has a handful of counts. The CDR3 DNA sequence: TGTGCCAGCAGCCAAGAATCAATGAACACTGAAGCTTTCTTT. Residues: CASSQESMNTEAFF. The chain uses TRBV3-1 (or the pseudogene TRBV3-2) and TRBJ1-1; D is unclear. V was shortened by 0 bases and J by 0 bases, with 5 bases between the two germline ends. Germline V gene lookup returns CDR1 LGHDT and CDR2 YNNKEL (reference sequence). There are 14 residues in the CDR3.

The chain joins TRBV10-3 to TRBJ1-2; maybe TRBD1 (6 bases). The CDR3 contains 18 residues. Germline values: CDR1 ENHRY, CDR2 SYGVKD. Trimming removed 3 bases at V and 4 bases at J, with 24 bases between. In DNA form, the CDR3 reads TGTGCCATCAGTGATTTAGGGGGGGGGCCAGGAGCTTCCTATGGCTACACCTTC. It codes for CAISDLGGGPGASYGYTF.

V usage is TRBV5-1 and J usage is TRBJ2-5; 7 bases agree with TRBD2. This CDR3 region has 13 residues. The V and J ends lost 5 bases and 3 bases, in that order; junction bases with no gene match: 4. CDR1 is SGHRS, CDR2 YFSETQ, per germline. The CDR3, as DNA: TGCGCCAGCAGAGCCGGGACTAAAGAGACCCAGTACTTC. It translates to CASRAGTKETQYF.

The chain is built from TRBV3-1 (or the pseudogene TRBV3-2) and TRBJ2-4; no definite D call. The CDR3 has 14 amino acids. Germline assignment: CDR1 LGHDT and CDR2 YNNKEL (reference sequence). The V and J ends lost 4 bases and 8 bases respectively, with 15 bases between them. Here the CDR3 reads CASSRMVTSDIQYF. CDR3 coding DNA: TGTGCCAGCAGCCGAATGGTCACCTCGGACATTCAGTACTTC.

V gene TRBV12-3 or TRBV12-4 combines with J gene TRBJ1-1, with 8 bases identical to TRBD1. J lost 7 bases, V lost 5 bases, and 3 bases had no gene match. This CDR3 is built from 12 residues. The CDR3 DNA sequence: TGTGCCAGCAGTCCGGACAGGGTTGAAGCTTTCTTT. Translated: CASSPDRVEAFF.

The chain combines TRBV6-1 with TRBJ2-3; D may be TRBD1 (5 bases). The CDR3 totals 13 residues. CDR1 MNHNS and CDR2 SASEGT come from the germline V gene. V was clipped by 2 bases and J by 4 bases, with 7 bases between them. The chain's CDR3 is CASSERGADTQYF. The CDR3 DNA follows: TGTGCCAGCAGTGAAAGGGGTGCAGATACGCAGTATTTT.

The rearrangement links TRBV5-1 to TRBJ2-2, with TRBD1 matching 7 bases. J gave up 1 base and V 5 bases, and 5 bases lay outside the gene matches. In germline, CDR1 is SGHRS, CDR2 YFSETQ. This CDR3 has 15 residues. CDR3: CASSPGQLNTGELFF. The CDR3, as DNA: TGCGCCAGCAGTCCGGGACAGCTGAACACCGGGGAGCTGTTTTTT. Full variable domain (remainder filled in from reference TRBV5-1 and TRBJ2-2): KAGVTQTPRYLIKTRGQQVTLSCSPISGHRSVSWYQQTPGQGLQFLFEYFSETQRNKGNFPGRFSGRQFSNSRSEMNVSTLELGDSALYLCASSPGQLNTGELFFGEGSRLTVL.

The J gene is TRBJ2-5, the V gene TRBV6-6; tentatively, D is TRBD1 (5 bases). V shed 4 bases and J shed 5 bases, with 11 bases lying between them. In germline, CDR1 is MNHNY, CDR2 SVGAGI (reference sequence). This CDR3 region has 13 residues. CDR3 sequence reads: CASSSTGLETQYF. The CDR3 DNA sequence: TGTGCCAGCAGTTCAACAGGCTTGGAGACCCAGTACTTC.

The chain recombines TRBV19 with TRBJ1-5; D is ambiguous. CDR1 is LNHDA and CDR2 is SQIVND in the germline V gene (reference sequence). This CDR3 comprises 15 residues. Trimming left V 3 bases short and J 0 bases short, with 9 bases between. CDR3 residues: CASSIPEVSNQPQHF. The DNA for the CDR3 is TGTGCCAGTAGTATCCCAGAGGTTAGCAATCAGCCCCAGCATTTT.